Listed here are 9 T cell receptor beta chains from one sample, sequenced in a study of human T cells and chemical hapten exposure. Time point reported: healthy volunteer bleed at 6 weeks. The template was total RNA from unfractionated whole blood. TCRdb fed the RACE reads into MiXCR, producing one record per CDR3 protein. The sample has about 77,000 distinct CDR3 sequences; 8.5% to 10% are singletons. Sequencing was carried out using whole blood. These receptors came from a female donor in good health. Some clones in this sample may be carry-over from other donors' samples.

On this clonotype: One base away lies a much larger clone, so this may be a sequencing read error. The chain has TRBV29-1 and TRBJ1-1, with TRBD1 matching over 10 bases. Unmatched junction bases numbered 5, after V lost 4 bases and J lost 3 bases. The CDR3 runs 14 residues. Germline values: CDR1 SQVTM, CDR2 ANQGSEA. The DNA of the CDR3 is TGCAGCGTTGGACAGGGGGCTAGAGACACTGAAGCTTTCTTT. This encodes CSVGQGARDTEAFF. The whole variable domain, filled in from reference TRBV29-1 and TRBJ1-1, reads SAVISQKPSRDICQRGTSLTIQCQVDSQVTMMFWYRQQPGQSLTLIATANQGSEATYESGFVIDKFPISRPNLTFSTLTVSNMSPEDSSIYLCSVGQGARDTEAFFGQGTRLTVV.

The V call is TRBV7-2, the J call TRBJ1-2, with no clear D. This CDR3 has 13 amino acids. V lost 1 base and J 5 bases, leaving 8 bases between the germline ends. Looked up from germline, CDR1 is SGHTA and CDR2 is FQGNSA. The CDR3 DNA sequence: TGTGCCAGCAGCTTAGTGAACTTATATGGCTACACCTTC. It translates to CASSLVNLYGYTF.

There are a few counts of this clonotype. The J gene is TRBJ2-2, the V gene TRBV5-5, with 7 bases that match TRBD1. Per the germline V gene, CDR1 is SGHKS and CDR2 is YYEKEE (reference sequence). The ends lost 4 bases at V and 3 bases at J; junction bases unmatched: 9. The CDR3 length is 16 residues. CDR3: CASSPRTGADTGELFF. The DNA for the CDR3 is TGTGCCAGCAGCCCCAGGACAGGTGCGGACACCGGGGAGCTGTTTTTT. Full variable domain (rest looked up from reference TRBV5-5 and TRBJ2-2): DAGVTQSPTHLIKTRGQQVTLRCSPISGHKSVSWYQQVLGQGPQFIFQYYEKEERGRGNFPDRFSARQFPNYSSELNVNALLLGDSALYLCASSPRTGADTGELFFGEGSRLTVL.

This clonotype was recorded a few times. This sequence joins TRBV29-1 and TRBJ2-3, with TRBD1 as a possible D gene (6 bases). There are 14 residues in the CDR3. Germline-derived CDR1 and CDR2 are SQVTM and ANQGSEA. V gave up 7 bases and J gave up 0 bases, with 14 bases separating them. The CDR3 nucleotides read TGCAGCGGGTCCACAGGGTATAGCACAGATACGCAGTATTTT. It yields the protein CSGSTGYSTDTQYF.

CDR3 in DNA: TGTGCCAGCAGTCGGCCCAGTACAGGGGTCTATGGCTACACCTTC. Its protein product is CASSRPSTGVYGYTF. This sequence joins TRBV6-6 and TRBJ1-2; 7 nucleotides align to TRBD1. This CDR3 spans 15 amino acids. Germline V gene sequence: CDR1 MNHNY, CDR2 SVGAGI (reference sequence). With 5 bases clipped from V and 4 bases from J, the junction kept 10 bases outside the gene matches.

This clonotype has just a few counts. The rearrangement uses TRBV5-1 and TRBJ2-3, with 8 bases matching TRBD1. V gave up 4 bases and J gave up 1 base; unmatched junction bases: 8. This CDR3 comprises 16 residues. The V gene's germline CDR1 is SGHRS and CDR2 YFSETQ. The chain's CDR3 is CASSLRGTGRTDTQYF. The CDR3 DNA sequence: TGCGCCAGCAGCCTGAGGGGGACAGGACGCACAGATACGCAGTATTTT.

This CDR3 is CASSRGTGSGMNSPLHF. DNA of the CDR3: TGTGCCAGCAGCCGCGGGACAGGGAGCGGTATGAATTCACCCCTCCACTTT. The rearrangement uses TRBV6-2 or TRBV6-3 and TRBJ1-6; 9 nucleotides align to TRBD1. Germline lookup yields CDR1 MNHEY and CDR2 SVGEGT. This CDR3 has 17 amino acids. Germline trimming cut 6 bases from V and 7 bases from J; bases unmatched to any gene: 13.

This clonotype was counted a few times. The rearrangement uses TRBV15 and TRBJ2-7, with D possibly called TRBD1 or TRBD2 (5 bases each). CDR3 length: 16 amino acids. CDR1 and CDR2 from the germline V gene are LNHNV and YYDKDF (reference sequence). Trimming took 1 base from V and 1 from J, leaving 14 bases between them. The CDR3 bases are TGTGCCACCAGCAGAGGAAGGGACCGAGCTTCCTACGAGCAGTACTTC. It is translated as CATSRGRDRASYEQYF.

At least ten counts were recorded for this clonotype. This rearrangement joins TRBV29-1 to TRBJ2-3, with D perhaps assigned TRBD1 or TRBD2 (5 bases each). The CDR3 is 13 amino acids. The germline V and J ends were trimmed by 6 bases and 2 bases, with 12 bases remaining between them. Germline V gene sequence: CDR1 SQVTM, CDR2 ANQGSEA. CDR3 loop: CSVFPGPTDTQYF. The CDR3 DNA reads TGCAGCGTGTTTCCGGGACCCACAGATACGCAGTATTTT.